Sequencing of this TCR beta chain was carried out in a study of blood T cells in healthy people across ages (dated by TCRdb to 2015 to 2017). Broadly, across the study: In model experiments, template switching captured about one uniquely barcoded TCR beta cDNA molecule for every two T cells. Age-related changes in TCR beta repertoire diversity were measured in the study by deep sequencing normalized with unique cDNA molecular identifiers. Donors were grouped into four age groups: young (average 16 years), middle-aged (roughly 40), aged (around 66) and long-lived (around 80). To avoid experimental bias, donors of different ages were spread randomly across the sequencing lanes. For two donors (one aged 18 to 29 and one aged 80 or older), the study analyzed two additional independent replicas of 1 million unique cDNA reads from the same blood draw.

Systemically healthy Caucasian individuals from Russia, over 30 in total and aged about 6 to 90 years, were included as donors. Around 10 milliliters of peripheral blood were collected from each donor into EDTA-treated Vacutainer tubes. Ficoll-Paque density-gradient centrifugation was used to isolate PBMCs, with at least 6 million obtained per sample. Total RNA was extracted from PBMCs with Trizol reagent, with at least 5.5 micrograms obtained per sample. For every donor, flow cytometry on a PBMC aliquot measured the percentage of naive CD45RAhigh/CD27high T cells. V is shortened by 8 bases, J by 4 bases, and the region joining them spans 15 bases. According to the germline V gene (reference sequence), CDR1 reads LGHDT and CDR2 reads YNNKEL. CDR3 length: 14 amino acids, cysteine to phenylalanine. CDR3 DNA only is kept here, 42 bases in frame from base 1. Receptor libraries were prepared by 5' RACE. Sequencing used an Illumina HiSeq 2500. A second about 7 to 12 cycle PCR used a sample-barcoded 5' primer and a J-beta primer mix. A unique molecular identifier was introduced onto each TCR beta cDNA molecule by a template-switch 5' adaptor carrying 12 random nucleotides. At least 2.5 million CDR3-containing paired-end reads were obtained from each sample. All of the RNA was converted into first-strand cDNA using the Mint cDNA synthesis kit, with a TRBC-specific oligonucleotide serving as the primer. Following uracil-DNA glycosylase treatment, all cDNA underwent a first 18-cycle PCR with the universal primers M1SS and BC2_uni_R. From the authors' description of their analysis: Normalization of each sample was performed by random selection of 1 million high-quality reads, each carrying a distinct molecular identifier. Reads with shared molecular identifiers were discarded instead of being binned into consensus sequences. CDR3 identification, clonotype clustering and error correction used MiTCR with a Q25 quality threshold and the strictest error-elimination algorithm. A nonparametric unseen species model with Euler transformation was used to estimate a lower bound on total TCR beta diversity. The public reads were reanalyzed by TCRdb: fastp trimming at Q25, MiXCR alignment, in-frame beta chains only. Merged by CDR3 protein, the rows form single entries marked with the most common genes and DNA. TCRdb's processing, not the study's, gives the V and J calls here. The sample yields 1.5 million to 2 million distinct CDR3 sequences; around half were counted once. About 2.1% of the sample lies in the top ten.

The paper as a whole reports these results and caveats: Estimates of total diversity based on one million sequenced T cells were regarded as lower bounds and as underestimates. As age increased, observed TCR beta diversity per million T cells dropped in a roughly linear way, and a significant reduction was already evident by age 40. Compared with the aged group, more naive CD4+ T cells, fewer expanded clones and increased TCR diversity were shown by the long-lived group, suggesting age selection. The CMV infection status of donors was not known, potentially confounding age-related changes in expanded clonotypes. Observed TCR beta diversity correlated strongly with the percentage of naive T cells measured by flow cytometry. Conclusive comparison of naive and antigen-experienced compartments was prevented by the profiling of bulk unsorted PBMCs.

About this clonotype: The antigen it recognizes is unknown. No base qualities exist here, and no much larger clone lies one base off it.

The chain joins TRBV3-1 to TRBJ2-1; the D gene is not confidently resolved. The source is a woman in her forties in good health. The sequenced sample was blood. This receptor carries the CDR3 CASAVSGSYNEQFF. The nucleotide sequence reads TGTGCCAGCGCCGTTTCGGGTTCGTACAATGAGCAGTTCTTC.